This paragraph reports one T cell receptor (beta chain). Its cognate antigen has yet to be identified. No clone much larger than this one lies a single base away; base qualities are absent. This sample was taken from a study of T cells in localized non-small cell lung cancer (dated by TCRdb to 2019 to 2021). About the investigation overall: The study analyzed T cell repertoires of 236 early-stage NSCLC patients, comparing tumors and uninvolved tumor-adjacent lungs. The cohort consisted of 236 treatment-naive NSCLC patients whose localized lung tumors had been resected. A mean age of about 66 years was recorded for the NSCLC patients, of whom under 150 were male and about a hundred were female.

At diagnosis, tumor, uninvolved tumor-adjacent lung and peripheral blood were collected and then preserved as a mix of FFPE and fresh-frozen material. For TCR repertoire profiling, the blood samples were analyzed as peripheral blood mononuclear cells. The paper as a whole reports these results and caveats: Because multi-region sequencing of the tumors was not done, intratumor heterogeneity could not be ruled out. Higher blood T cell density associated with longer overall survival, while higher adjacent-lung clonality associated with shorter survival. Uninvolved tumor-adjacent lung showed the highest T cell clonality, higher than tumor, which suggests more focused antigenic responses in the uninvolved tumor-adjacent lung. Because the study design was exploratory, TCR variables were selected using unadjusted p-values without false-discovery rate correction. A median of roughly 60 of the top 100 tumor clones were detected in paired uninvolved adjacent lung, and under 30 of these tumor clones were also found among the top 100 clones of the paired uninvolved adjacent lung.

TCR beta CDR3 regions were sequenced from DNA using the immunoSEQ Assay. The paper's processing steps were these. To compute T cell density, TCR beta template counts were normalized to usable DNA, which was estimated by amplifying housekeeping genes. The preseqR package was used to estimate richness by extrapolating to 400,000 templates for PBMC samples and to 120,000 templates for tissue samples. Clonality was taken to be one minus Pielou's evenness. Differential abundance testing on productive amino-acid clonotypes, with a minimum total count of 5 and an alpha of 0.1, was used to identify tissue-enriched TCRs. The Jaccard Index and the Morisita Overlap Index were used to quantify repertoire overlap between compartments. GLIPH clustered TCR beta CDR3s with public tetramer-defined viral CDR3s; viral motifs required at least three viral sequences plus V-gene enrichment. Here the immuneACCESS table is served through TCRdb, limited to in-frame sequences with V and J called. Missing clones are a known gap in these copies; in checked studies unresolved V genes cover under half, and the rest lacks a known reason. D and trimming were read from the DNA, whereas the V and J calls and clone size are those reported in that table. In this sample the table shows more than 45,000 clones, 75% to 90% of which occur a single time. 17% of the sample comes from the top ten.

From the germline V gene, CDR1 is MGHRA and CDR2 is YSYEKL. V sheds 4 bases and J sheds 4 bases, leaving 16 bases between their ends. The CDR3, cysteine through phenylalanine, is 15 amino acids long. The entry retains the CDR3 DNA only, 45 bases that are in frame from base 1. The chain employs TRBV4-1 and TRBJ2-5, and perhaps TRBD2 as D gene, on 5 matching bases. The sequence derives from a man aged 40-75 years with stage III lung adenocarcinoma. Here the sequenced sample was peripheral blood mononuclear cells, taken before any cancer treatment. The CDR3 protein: CASSLYGEGGETQYF. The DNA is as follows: TGCGCCAGCAGCCTATACGGAGAGGGCGGAGAGACCCAGTACTTC.